This T cell receptor (beta chain) was sequenced in a study of cytomegalovirus exposure and HLA in healthy donors. On the study more broadly: HLA-typed donors were the source of tens of millions of unique TCRs held in an early data release. Clustering assigned about 79% of the approximately 400 genotyped donors to the Caucasian-associated ancestry cluster. Study-level points and caveats: Researchers reported in a later analysis that common viral pathogens appeared linked to several top clusters. Presence/absence comparisons presumed near-even sequencing depth among donors.

Only one count was recorded for this clone. Its target is not known. A multiplex PCR was run with 60 Vbeta primers and 13 Jbeta primers. Produced via immunoSEQ multiplex PCR; TCRdb's table is partial and in-frame only. In the table there are 120,000 to 150,000 clones, 76% of which are singletons. Sequencing used PBMCs. The source of this sequence is a woman in her thirties or forties in good health and CMV-seronegative.

Here the CDR3 reads CASSFGTDNEQYF. The CDR3 DNA reads TGTGCCAGCAGCTTCGGGACAGACAACGAGCAGTACTTC. This sequence joins TRBV7-9 and TRBJ2-7; 7 positions match TRBD1. Germline-derived CDR1 and CDR2 are SEHNR and FQNEAQ (reference sequence). The CDR3 loop spans 13 amino acids. The trim removed 3 bases at V and 5 bases at J, leaving 4 bases unmatched.